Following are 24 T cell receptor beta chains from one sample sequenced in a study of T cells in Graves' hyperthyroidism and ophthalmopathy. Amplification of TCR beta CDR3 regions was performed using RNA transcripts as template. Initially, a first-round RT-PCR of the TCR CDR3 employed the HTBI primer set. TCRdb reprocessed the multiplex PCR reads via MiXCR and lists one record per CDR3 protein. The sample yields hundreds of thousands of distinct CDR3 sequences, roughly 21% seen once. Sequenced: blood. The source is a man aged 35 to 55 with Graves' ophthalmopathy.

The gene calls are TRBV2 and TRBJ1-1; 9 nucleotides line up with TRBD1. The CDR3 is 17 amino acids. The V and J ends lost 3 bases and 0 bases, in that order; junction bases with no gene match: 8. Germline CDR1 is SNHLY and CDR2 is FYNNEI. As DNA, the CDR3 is TGTGCCAGCAGTGACTTGGGACAGGGACCTTTGAACACTGAAGCTTTCTTT. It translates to CASSDLGQGPLNTEAFF.

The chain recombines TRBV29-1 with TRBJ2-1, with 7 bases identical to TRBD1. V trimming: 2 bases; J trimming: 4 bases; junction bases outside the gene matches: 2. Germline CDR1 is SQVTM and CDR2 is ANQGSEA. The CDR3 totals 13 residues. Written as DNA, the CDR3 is TGCAGCGTTGAATGGGACAGTTACAATGAGCAGTTCTTC. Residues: CSVEWDSYNEQFF.

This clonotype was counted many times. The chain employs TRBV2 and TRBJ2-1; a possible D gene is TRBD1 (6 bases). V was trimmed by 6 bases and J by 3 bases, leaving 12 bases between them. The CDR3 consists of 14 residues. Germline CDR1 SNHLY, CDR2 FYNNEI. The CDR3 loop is CASRGQWIYNEQFF. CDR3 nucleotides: TGTGCCAGCAGAGGACAGTGGATCTACAATGAGCAGTTCTTC.

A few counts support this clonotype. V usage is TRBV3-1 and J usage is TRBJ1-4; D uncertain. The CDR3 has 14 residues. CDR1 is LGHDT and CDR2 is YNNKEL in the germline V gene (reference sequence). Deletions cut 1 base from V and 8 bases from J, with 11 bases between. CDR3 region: CASSQAGPWEKLFF. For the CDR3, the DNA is TGTGCCAGCAGCCAAGCGGGTCCCTGGGAAAAACTGTTTTTT.

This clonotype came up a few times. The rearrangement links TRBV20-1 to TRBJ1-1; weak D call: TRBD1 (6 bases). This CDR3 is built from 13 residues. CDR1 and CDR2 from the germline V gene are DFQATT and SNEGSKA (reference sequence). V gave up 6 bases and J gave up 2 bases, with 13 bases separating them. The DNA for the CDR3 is TGCAGTGCCCTGACAGGACTAAACACTGAAGCTTTCTTT. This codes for CSALTGLNTEAFF.

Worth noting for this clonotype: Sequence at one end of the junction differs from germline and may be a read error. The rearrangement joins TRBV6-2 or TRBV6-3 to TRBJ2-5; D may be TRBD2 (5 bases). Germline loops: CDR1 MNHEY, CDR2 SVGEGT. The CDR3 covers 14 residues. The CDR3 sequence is CASSYSGSQETLYF. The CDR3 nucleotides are TGTGCCAGCAGTTACTCGGGGAGCCAAGAGACCCTGTACTTC.

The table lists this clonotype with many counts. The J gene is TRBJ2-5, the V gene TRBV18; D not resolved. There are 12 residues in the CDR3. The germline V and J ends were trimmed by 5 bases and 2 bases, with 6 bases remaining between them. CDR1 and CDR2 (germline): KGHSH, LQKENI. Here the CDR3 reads CASSKLQETQYF. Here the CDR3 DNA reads TGTGCCAGCTCAAAACTACAAGAGACCCAGTACTTC.

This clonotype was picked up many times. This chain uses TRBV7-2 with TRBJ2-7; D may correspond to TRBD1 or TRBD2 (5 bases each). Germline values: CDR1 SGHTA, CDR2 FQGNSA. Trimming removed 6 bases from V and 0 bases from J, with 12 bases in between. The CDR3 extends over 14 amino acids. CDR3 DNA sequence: TGTGCCAGCAGTTCGGGACGGGCCTCCTACGAGCAGTACTTC. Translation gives CASSSGRASYEQYF. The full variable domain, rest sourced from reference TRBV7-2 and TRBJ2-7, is GAGVSQSPSNKVTEKGKDVELRCDPISGHTALYWYRQSLGQGLEFLIYFQGNSAPDKSGLPSDRFSAERTGGSVSTLTIQRTQQEDSAVYLCASSSGRASYEQYFGPGTRLTVT.

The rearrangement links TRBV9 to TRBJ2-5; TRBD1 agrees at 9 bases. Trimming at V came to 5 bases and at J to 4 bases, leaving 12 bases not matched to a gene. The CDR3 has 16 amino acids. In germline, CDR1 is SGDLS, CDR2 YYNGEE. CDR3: CASSLEGQGSGETQYF. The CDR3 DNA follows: TGTGCCAGCAGTTTAGAGGGACAGGGTTCAGGAGAGACCCAGTACTTC.

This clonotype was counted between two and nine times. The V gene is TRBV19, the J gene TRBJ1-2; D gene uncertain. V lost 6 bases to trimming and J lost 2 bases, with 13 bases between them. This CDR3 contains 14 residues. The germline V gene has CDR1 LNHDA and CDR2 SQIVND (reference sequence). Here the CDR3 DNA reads TGTGCCAGTAGCCAGGAATACTTCAACTATGGCTACACCTTC. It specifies CASSQEYFNYGYTF.

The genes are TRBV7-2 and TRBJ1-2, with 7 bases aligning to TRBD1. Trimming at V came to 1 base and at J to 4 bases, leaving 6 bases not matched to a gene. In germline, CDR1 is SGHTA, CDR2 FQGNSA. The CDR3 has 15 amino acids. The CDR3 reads CASSLGTGARYGYTF. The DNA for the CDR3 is TGTGCCAGCAGCTTAGGAACAGGGGCACGCTATGGCTACACCTTC.

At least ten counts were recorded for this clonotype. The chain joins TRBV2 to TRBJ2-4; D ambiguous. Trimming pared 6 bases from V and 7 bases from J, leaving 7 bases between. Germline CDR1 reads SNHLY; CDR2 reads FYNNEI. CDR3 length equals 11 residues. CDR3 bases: TGTGCCAGCAGCCTTAAGAACATTCAGTACTTC. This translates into CASSLKNIQYF.

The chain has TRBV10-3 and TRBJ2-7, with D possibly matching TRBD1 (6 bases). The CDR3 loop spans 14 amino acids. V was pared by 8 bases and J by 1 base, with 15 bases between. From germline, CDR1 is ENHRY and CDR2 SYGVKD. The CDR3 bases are TGTGCCATCGGGACCCTCGGACAGTCCTACGAGCAGTACTTC. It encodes CAIGTLGQSYEQYF.

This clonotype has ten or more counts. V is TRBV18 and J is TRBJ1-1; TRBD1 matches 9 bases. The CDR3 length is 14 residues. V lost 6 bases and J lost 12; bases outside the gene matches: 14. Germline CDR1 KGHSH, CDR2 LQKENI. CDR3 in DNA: TGTGCCAGCTCCGCAGCTGGGGGACAGGGAGGAACTTTCTTT. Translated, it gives CASSAAGGQGGTFF.

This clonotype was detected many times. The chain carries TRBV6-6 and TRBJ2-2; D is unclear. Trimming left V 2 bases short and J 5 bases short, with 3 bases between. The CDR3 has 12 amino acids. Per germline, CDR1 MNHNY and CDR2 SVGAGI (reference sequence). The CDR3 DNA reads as TGTGCCAGCAGTTACGGAACCGGGGAGCTGTTTTTT. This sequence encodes CASSYGTGELFF.

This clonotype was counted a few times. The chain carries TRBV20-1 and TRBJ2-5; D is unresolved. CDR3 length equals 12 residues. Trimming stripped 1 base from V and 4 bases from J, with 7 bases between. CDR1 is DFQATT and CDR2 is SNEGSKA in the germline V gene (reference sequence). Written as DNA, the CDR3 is TGCAGTGCTAGAGTAGGCGGAGAGACCCAGTACTTC. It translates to CSARVGGETQYF.

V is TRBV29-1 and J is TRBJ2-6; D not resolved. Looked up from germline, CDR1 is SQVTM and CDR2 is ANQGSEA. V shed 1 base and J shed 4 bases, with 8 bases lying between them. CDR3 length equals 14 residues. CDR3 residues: CSVEGLDGANVLTF. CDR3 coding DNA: TGCAGCGTTGAAGGGTTAGACGGGGCCAACGTCCTGACTTTC.

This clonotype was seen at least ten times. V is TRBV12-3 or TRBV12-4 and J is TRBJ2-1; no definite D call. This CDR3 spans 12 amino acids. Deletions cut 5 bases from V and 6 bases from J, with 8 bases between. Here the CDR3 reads CASSVDPNEQFF. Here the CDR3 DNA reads TGTGCCAGCAGTGTGGACCCCAATGAGCAGTTCTTC.

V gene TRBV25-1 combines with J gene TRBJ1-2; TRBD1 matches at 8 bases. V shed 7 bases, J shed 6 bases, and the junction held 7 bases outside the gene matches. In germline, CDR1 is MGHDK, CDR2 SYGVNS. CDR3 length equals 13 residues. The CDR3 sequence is CASTTQGADGYTF. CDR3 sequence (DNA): TGTGCCAGCACTACTCAGGGGGCCGATGGCTACACCTTC.

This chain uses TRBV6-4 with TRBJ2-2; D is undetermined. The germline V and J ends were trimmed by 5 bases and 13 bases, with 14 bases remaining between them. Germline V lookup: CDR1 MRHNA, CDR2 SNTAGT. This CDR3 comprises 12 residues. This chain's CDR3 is CASSSFLTVLFF. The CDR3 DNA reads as TGTGCCAGCAGTTCGTTCCTAACCGTGCTGTTTTTT.

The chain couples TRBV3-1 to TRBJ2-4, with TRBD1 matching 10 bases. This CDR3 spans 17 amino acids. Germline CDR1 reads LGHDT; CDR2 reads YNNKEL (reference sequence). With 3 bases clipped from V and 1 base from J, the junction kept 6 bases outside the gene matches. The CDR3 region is CASSHRDRGLAKNIQYF. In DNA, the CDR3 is TGTGCCAGCAGCCACCGGGACAGGGGATTGGCCAAAAACATTCAGTACTTC.

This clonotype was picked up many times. CDR3: CASSQGQGVFSGANVLTF. The CDR3 DNA is TGTGCCAGCAGCCAAGGGCAGGGGGTGTTCTCTGGGGCCAACGTCCTGACTTTC. The chain carries TRBV11-2 and TRBJ2-6; TRBD1 matches 7 bases. CDR1 and CDR2 from the germline V gene are SGHAT and FQNNGV. The length of the CDR3 is 18 residues. V lost 5 bases to trimming and J lost 0 bases; unmatched junction nucleotides: 10.

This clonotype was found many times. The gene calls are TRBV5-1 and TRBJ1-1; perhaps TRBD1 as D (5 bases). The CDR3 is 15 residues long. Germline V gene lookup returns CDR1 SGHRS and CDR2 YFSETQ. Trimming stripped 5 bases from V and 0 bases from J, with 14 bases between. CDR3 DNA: TGCGCCAGCAGTTATCAGGGTTTAATGAACACTGAAGCTTTCTTT. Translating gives CASSYQGLMNTEAFF.

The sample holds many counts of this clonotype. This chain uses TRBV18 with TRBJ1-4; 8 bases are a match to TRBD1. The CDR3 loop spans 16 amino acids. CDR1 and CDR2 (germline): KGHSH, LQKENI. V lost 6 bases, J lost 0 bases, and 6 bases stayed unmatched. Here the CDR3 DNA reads TGTGCCAGCTCCAGAGACAGGGGATCAACTAATGAAAAACTGTTTTTT. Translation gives CASSRDRGSTNEKLFF.